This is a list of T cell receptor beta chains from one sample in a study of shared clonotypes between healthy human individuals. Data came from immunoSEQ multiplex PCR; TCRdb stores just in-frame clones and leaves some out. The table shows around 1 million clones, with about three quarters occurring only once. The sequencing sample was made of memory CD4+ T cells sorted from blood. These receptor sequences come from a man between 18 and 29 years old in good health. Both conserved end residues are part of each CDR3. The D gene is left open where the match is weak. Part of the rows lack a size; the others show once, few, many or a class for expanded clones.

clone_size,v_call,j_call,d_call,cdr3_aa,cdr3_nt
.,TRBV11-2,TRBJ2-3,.,CASSLQSGLSTDTQYF,TGTGCCAGCAGCCTTCAGTCTGGCCTCAGCACAGATACGCAGTATTTT
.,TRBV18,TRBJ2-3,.,CASSPVRGGDTQYF,TGTGCCAGCTCACCCGTTCGGGGTGGGGATACGCAGTATTTT
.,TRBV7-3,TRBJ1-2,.,CASSWADLNYGYTF,TGTGCCAGCAGCTGGGCGGACCTAAACTATGGCTACACCTTC
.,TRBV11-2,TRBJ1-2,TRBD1,CASSSIPLQGARRDGYTF,TGTGCCAGCAGCTCTATCCCCTTACAGGGGGCACGGAGGGATGGCTACACCTTC
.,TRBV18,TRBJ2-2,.,CASSPQQGDTGELFF,TGTGCCAGCTCACCGCAACAGGGAGACACCGGGGAGCTGTTTTTT
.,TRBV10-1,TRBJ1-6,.,CASSEQTVGGSPLHF,TGCGCCAGCAGTGAACAGACCGTAGGGGGTTCACCCCTCCACTTT
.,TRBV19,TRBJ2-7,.,CASSRTVSYEQYF,TGTGCCAGTAGTCGGACCGTCTCCTACGAGCAGTACTTC
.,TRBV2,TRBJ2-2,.,CASRSRNTGELFF,TGTGCCAGCCGATCCAGAAACACCGGGGAGCTGTTTTTT
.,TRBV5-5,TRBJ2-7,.,CASSFARGAGSSYEQYF,TGTGCCAGCAGCTTTGCCCGGGGGGCTGGGAGCTCCTACGAGCAGTACTTC
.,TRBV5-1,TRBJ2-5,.,CASSSGSSETQYF,TGCGCCAGCAGCTCGGGCTCGTCGGAGACCCAGTACTTC
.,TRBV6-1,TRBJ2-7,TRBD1,CASSERQGAGGEQYF,TGTGCCAGCAGTGAAAGGCAGGGGGCAGGGGGCGAGCAGTACTTC
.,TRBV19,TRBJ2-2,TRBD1,CASSIGTGTGPGELFF,TGTGCCAGTAGTATAGGGACAGGGACGGGTCCCGGGGAGCTGTTTTTT
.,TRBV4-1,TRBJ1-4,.,CASSHDWTTTNEKLFF,TGCGCCAGCAGCCACGACTGGACAACAACTAATGAAAAACTGTTTTTT
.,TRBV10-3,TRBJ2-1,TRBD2,CAITGTRGEQFF,TGTGCCATCACCGGGACTAGGGGTGAGCAGTTCTTC
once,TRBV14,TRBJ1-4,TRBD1,CASSEYRGLREKLFF,TGTGCCAGCAGCGAATACAGGGGGCTACGTGAAAAACTGTTTTTT
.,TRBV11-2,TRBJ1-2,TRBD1,CASSLGQGYGYTF,TGTGCCAGCAGCTTGGGACAGGGCTATGGCTACACCTTC
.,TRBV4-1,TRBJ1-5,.,CASSQSPGGLSNQPQHF,TGCGCCAGCAGCCAATCTCCGGGCGGTCTTAGCAATCAGCCCCAGCATTTT